This T cell receptor beta chain was observed in a study of T cell repertoires in cytomegalovirus infection (dated by TCRdb to between 2018 and 2021). A note on the overall study: Recently identified HLA-C-restricted CMV epitopes, whose presentation resists viral immunomodulation, were targeted by peptide stimulations together with well-studied HLA-B-restricted epitopes. The HLA type of each donor mattered for the analysis, because public TCR beta signatures pointed to carriage of CMV infection along with the matching HLA type. The full study reports these points: Carriers of CMV infection plus the relevant HLA type were discriminated by the cumulative frequency of public TCR beta family members in the study cohort and in an independent approximately 350-donor cohort. In the ex vivo response, HLA-C-restricted CMV-specific TCR beta clonotypes were dominant, and in two of eight donors the single most frequent clonotype came from this HLA-C-restricted group.

TCRdb lists the instrument as Illumina HiSeq 1500. TCRdb itself trimmed the public reads at Q25 with fastp, ran MiXCR and retained productive beta chains. Each CDR3 protein appears once, grouped with its most common genes and DNA. The sample has under 50,000 distinct CDR3 sequences on record, 21% of them singletons. The top ten constitute 70% to 90% of the sample. This clonotype was seen ten or more times. No antigen is known for it. No per-base quality is available; no much larger clone lies one base away. Between the V and J ends, shortened by 2 bases and 3 bases respectively, the junction contains 7 bases. The cysteine opens and the phenylalanine closes a CDR3 of 13 amino acids. This entry keeps only the CDR3 DNA: 39 bases, framed from base 1. Via the germline V gene, CDR1 is SGHTA and CDR2 FQGNSA. The treatment or condition label, read with the paper, signifies: in vitro stimulation with specific CMV peptide epitopes to enrich CMV-specific T cells.

The TCR originated in a human donor in good health (CMV status not recorded). Some clones in this sample may be carry-over from other donors' samples. The sequence is built from TRBV7-2 and TRBJ2-5, with no confident D gene call. Source: CD8+ T cells from cultured PBMCs, taken from culture after CMV antigen stimulation. The sequence in DNA is TGTGCCAGCAGCTTAAATAGGGAAGAGACCCAGTACTTC. Its translation reads: CASSLNREETQYF. Full variable domain (CDR3 extended with the reference TRBV7-2 and TRBJ2-5 proteins): GAGVSQSPSNKVTEKGKDVELRCDPISGHTALYWYRQSLGQGLEFLIYFQGNSAPDKSGLPSDRFSAERTGGSVSTLTIQRTQQEDSAVYLCASSLNREETQYFGPGTRLLVL.